This entry lists 25 T cell receptor beta chains sequenced from one sample in a study of T cell responses to AZD1222 COVID-19 vaccine. Assay used: immunoSEQ multiplex PCR; TCRdb lists only in-frame clones, some missing. The sample lists approximately 140,000 clones, more than 85% occurring once. Material: peripheral blood, obtained on day 0 of AZD1222 vaccination. Source of these receptors: an adult in good health.

This clone was observed a single time. This rearrangement joins TRBV30 to TRBJ1-1, with a weak D call TRBD1 (5 bases). This CDR3 has 15 amino acids. V was clipped by 1 base and J by 0 bases, with 12 bases between them. Germline lookup yields CDR1 GTSNPN and CDR2 SVGIG (reference sequence). Written as DNA, the CDR3 is TGTGCCTGGAGTGGAGGGAAAGGGGTGAACACTGAAGCTTTCTTT. Translating it yields CAWSGGKGVNTEAFF.

The chain is built from TRBV28 and TRBJ2-3, with D perhaps TRBD1 (5 bases). Germline V gene sequence: CDR1 MDHEN, CDR2 SYDVKM. Trimming left V 8 bases short and J 3 bases short, with 12 bases between. The length of the CDR3 is 13 residues. For the CDR3, the DNA is TGTGCCAGCCACTATCCAGGGACAGATACGCAGTATTTT. Amino acids: CASHYPGTDTQYF.

This chain joins TRBV6-6 and TRBJ1-2, with D possibly TRBD1 on 6 matching bases. Trimming stripped 0 bases from V and 7 bases from J, with 9 bases between. Germline loops: CDR1 MNHNY, CDR2 SVGAGI (reference sequence). This CDR3 has 13 residues. The CDR3 is CASSYSGAVGYTF. DNA for the CDR3: TGTGCCAGCAGTTACTCGGGGGCCGTTGGCTACACCTTC.

J is TRBJ1-1 and V is TRBV11-2, with D maybe TRBD1 (5 bases). CDR1 is SGHAT and CDR2 is FQNNGV in the germline V gene. The CDR3 is 12 amino acids. Between the trimmed V and J ends, which lost 8 bases and 8 bases, there was a span of 15 bases. CDR3 nucleotides: TGTGCCAGCCGTAGGGGAGCGCGCGAAGCTTTCTTT. Protein product: CASRRGAREAFF. The full variable domain, its missing parts supplied by reference TRBV11-2 and TRBJ1-1, is EAGVAQSPRYKIIEKRQSVAFWCNPISGHATLYWYQQILGQGPKLLIQFQNNGVVDDSQLPKDRFSAERLKGVDSTLKIQPAKLEDSAVYLCASRRGAREAFFGQGTRLTVV.

The chain joins TRBV7-2 to TRBJ2-3, with 14 bases that match TRBD2. The germline gives CDR1 SGHTA, CDR2 FQGNSA. The ends lost 3 bases at V and 6 bases at J; junction bases unmatched: 5. This CDR3 comprises 16 residues. In nucleotides, the CDR3 is TGTGCCAGCAGCTTCGGAAGACTAGCGGGGGGGGATACGCAGTATTTT. As protein: CASSFGRLAGGDTQYF. Based on the CDR3 plus reference TRBV7-2 and TRBJ2-3, the full variable domain is GAGVSQSPSNKVTEKGKDVELRCDPISGHTALYWYRQSLGQGLEFLIYFQGNSAPDKSGLPSDRFSAERTGGSVSTLTIQRTQQEDSAVYLCASSFGRLAGGDTQYFGPGTRLTVL.

The rearrangement joins TRBV6-2 or TRBV6-3 to TRBJ2-6; 7 bases line up with TRBD1. The CDR3 extends over 17 amino acids. V trimming: 5 bases; J trimming: 2 bases; junction bases outside the gene matches: 9. The germline V gene encodes CDR1 MNHEY and CDR2 SVGEGT. CDR3 nucleotide sequence: TGTGCCAGCAGTCAATGGGGAGACAGGGCTGGGGCCAACGTCCTGACTTTC. It is translated as CASSQWGDRAGANVLTF.

V usage is TRBV7-9 and J usage is TRBJ1-3; 7 bases agree with TRBD1. The trim removed 5 bases at V and 3 bases at J, leaving 7 bases unmatched. Germline CDR1 is SEHNR and CDR2 is FQNEAQ (reference sequence). CDR3 length: 15 amino acids. Here the CDR3 reads CASSPRQGVGNTIYF. For the CDR3, the DNA is TGTGCCAGCAGCCCCAGACAGGGAGTTGGAAACACCATATATTTT.

The gene calls are TRBV5-1 and TRBJ2-3, with D possibly called TRBD1 or TRBD2 (5 bases each). Trimming took 0 bases from V and 6 from J, leaving 8 bases between them. Germline V gene data show CDR1 as SGHRS and CDR2 as YFSETQ. The CDR3 extends over 13 amino acids. The CDR3 DNA reads as TGCGCCAGCAGCTTGGTGGGGGTCGATACGCAGTATTTT. This sequence encodes CASSLVGVDTQYF.

The chain uses TRBV11-3 and TRBJ2-3; D remains ambiguous. The CDR3 sequence is 17 residues long. V shed 2 bases and J shed 1 base, with 16 bases lying between them. Germline CDR1 reads SGHNT; CDR2 reads YENEEA. The CDR3 loop reads CASSLRMGIGGTDTQYF. CDR3 sequence (DNA): TGTGCCAGCAGCTTAAGGATGGGCATTGGGGGCACAGATACGCAGTATTTT.

V usage is TRBV18 and J usage is TRBJ2-7; D is unclear. Germline CDR1 and CDR2: KGHSH and LQKENI. The CDR3 spans 15 residues. Trimming removed 0 bases at V and 3 bases at J, with 12 bases between. CDR3 sequence: CASSPPRGPSYEQYF. The CDR3 bases are TGTGCCAGCTCACCACCCAGAGGACCGAGCTACGAGCAGTACTTC.

The genes are TRBV7-6 and TRBJ1-1; D not certain. This CDR3 comprises 14 residues. CDR1 SGHVS and CDR2 FNYEAQ come from the germline V gene. V lost 4 bases to trimming and J lost 0 bases, with 9 bases between them. CDR3 protein: CASSYGRMNTEAFF. The CDR3 DNA reads TGTGCCAGCAGCTATGGTCGAATGAACACTGAAGCTTTCTTT.

The genes are TRBV9 and TRBJ1-3, with D tentatively TRBD1 (6 bases). V gave up 4 bases and J gave up 3 bases, with 14 bases separating them. The germline CDR1 and CDR2 sequences are SGDLS and YYNGEE. The CDR3 length is 15 residues. For the CDR3, the DNA is TGTGCCAGCAGCTGGTCACAGGGTGGTGGAAACACCATATATTTT. Amino acids: CASSWSQGGGNTIYF.

Here the CDR3 DNA reads TGTGCCAGCAGCTTAGGACAGCAAAACAATGAGCAGTTCTTC. It encodes CASSLGQQNNEQFF. V usage is TRBV11-3 and J usage is TRBJ2-1; D might be TRBD1 (5 bases). Between the trimmed V and J ends, which lost 1 base and 5 bases, there was a span of 9 bases. The CDR3 length is 14 residues. Germline V gene lookup returns CDR1 SGHNT and CDR2 YENEEA.

The chain is built from TRBV5-1 and TRBJ1-4, with D hard to call. This CDR3 is built from 13 residues. Germline CDR1 is SGHRS and CDR2 is YFSETQ. V lost 1 base, J lost 7 bases, and 8 bases lay in between. For the CDR3, the DNA is TGCGCCAGCAGCTTGAACAACGCTGAAAAACTGTTTTTT. Its protein product is CASSLNNAEKLFF.

J is TRBJ1-2 and V is TRBV6-6; 7 positions agree with TRBD1. The CDR3 totals 14 residues. The germline V gene encodes CDR1 MNHNY and CDR2 SVGAGI (reference sequence). V gave up 7 bases and J gave up 2 bases; unmatched junction bases: 7. CDR3 sequence reads: CASTPSGGNYGYTF. DNA for the CDR3: TGTGCCAGCACCCCCTCAGGGGGAAACTATGGCTACACCTTC.

The chain carries TRBV6-4 and TRBJ1-5; maybe TRBD1 (6 bases). Germline-derived CDR1 and CDR2 are MRHNA and SNTAGT. Trimming took off 8 bases at V and 4 bases at J, with 15 bases between the two ends. There are 14 residues in the CDR3. The CDR3 loop reads CASGPRDINQPQHF. Here the CDR3 DNA reads TGTGCCAGCGGACCCCGGGACATTAATCAGCCCCAGCATTTT.

The rearrangement links TRBV19 to TRBJ1-1; 8 positions agree with TRBD1. The CDR3 has 13 amino acids. J lost 10 bases, V lost 7 bases, and 11 bases had no gene match. Per germline, CDR1 LNHDA and CDR2 SQIVND (reference sequence). The CDR3 loop reads CASIRGRGLGAFF. DNA of the CDR3: TGTGCCAGTATCAGGGGCAGGGGGCTTGGAGCTTTCTTT. The whole variable domain, remainder taken from reference TRBV19 and TRBJ1-1, is DGGITQSPKYLFRKEGQNVTLSCEQNLNHDAMYWYRQDPGQGLRLIYYSQIVNDFQKGDIAEGYSVSREKKESFPLTVTSAQKNPTAFYLCASIRGRGLGAFFGQGTRLTVV.

The chain carries TRBV25-1 and TRBJ2-1, with 7 bases fitting TRBD2. Germline CDR1 is MGHDK and CDR2 is SYGVNS. This CDR3 has 13 residues. V trimming: 8 bases; J trimming: 11 bases; junction bases outside the gene matches: 12. The CDR3 sequence is CASLLLSGGKQFF. CDR3 nucleotide sequence: TGTGCCAGCCTGCTCCTTTCGGGGGGAAAGCAGTTCTTC.

This rearrangement joins TRBV19 to TRBJ2-7; a weak D match, TRBD1 (5 bases). CDR3 length: 14 amino acids. V was clipped by 4 bases and J by 0 bases, with 10 bases between them. Germline assignment: CDR1 LNHDA and CDR2 SQIVND (reference sequence). CDR3: CASSKGIGSYEQYF. In nucleotides, the CDR3 is TGTGCCAGTAGTAAGGGGATCGGCTCCTACGAGCAGTACTTC.

This rearrangement joins TRBV5-5 to TRBJ1-2; D gene uncertain. Germline V gene sequence: CDR1 SGHKS, CDR2 YYEKEE (reference sequence). V lost 3 bases and J lost 7, with 19 bases in between. CDR3 size: 15 residues. The CDR3 DNA reads TGTGCCAGCAGCTCCTCGGGCCCCGGGTTTGGTGGCTACACCTTC. Protein sequence: CASSSSGPGFGGYTF.

V gene TRBV20-1 combines with J gene TRBJ1-6; TRBD1 might be the D (5 bases). This CDR3 region has 15 residues. Germline V gives CDR1 DFQATT, CDR2 SNEGSKA (reference sequence). The germline V and J ends were trimmed by 3 bases and 9 bases, with 18 bases remaining between them. CDR3 protein: CSASVSWGKSSPLHF. As DNA, the CDR3 is TGCAGTGCTAGTGTATCTTGGGGGAAGAGTTCACCCCTCCACTTT.

The chain links TRBV4-3 to TRBJ2-1; 11 nucleotides align to TRBD2. CDR1 and CDR2 from the germline V gene are LGHNA and YSLEER. The CDR3 is 19 residues long. The J segment lost 6 bases and the V segment lost 0 bases, leaving 13 bases of the junction unmatched. The CDR3 DNA is TGCGCCAGCAGCCAAGATTTTACGACGGCTCTAGCGGGGGGCAATGAGCAGTTCTTC. This encodes CASSQDFTTALAGGNEQFF.

The DNA of the CDR3 is TGTGCCAGCAGCCAAGATTTGAGGGAGCGGAATGAAAAACTGTTTTTT. It specifies CASSQDLRERNEKLFF. The chain has TRBV3-1 (or the pseudogene TRBV3-2) and TRBJ1-4; D call uncertain. This CDR3 has 16 residues. Trimming took 0 bases from V and 5 from J, leaving 13 bases between them. CDR1 LGHDT and CDR2 YNNKEL come from the germline V gene (reference sequence).

The chain is built from TRBV5-1 and TRBJ1-1; no firm D call. V dropped 1 base and J dropped 2 bases, with 9 bases sitting between them. Germline V gene data show CDR1 as SGHRS and CDR2 as YFSETQ. This CDR3 region has 14 residues. DNA of the CDR3: TGCGCCAGCAGCTTGACAGAGCATAACACTGAAGCTTTCTTT. Translating it yields CASSLTEHNTEAFF.

CDR3 region: CASISRTGTNQYF. The CDR3 DNA is TGTGCCAGCATCTCCCGGACAGGGACCAATCAGTACTTC. The chain joins TRBV11-2 to TRBJ2-7, with TRBD1 matching over 8 bases. The length of the CDR3 is 13 residues. CDR1 is SGHAT and CDR2 is FQNNGV in the germline V gene. With 7 bases clipped from V and 10 bases from J, the junction kept 12 bases outside the gene matches. Together with reference TRBV11-2 and TRBJ2-7, the CDR3 gives the full variable domain: EAGVAQSPRYKIIEKRQSVAFWCNPISGHATLYWYQQILGQGPKLLIQFQNNGVVDDSQLPKDRFSAERLKGVDSTLKIQPAKLEDSAVYLCASISRTGTNQYFGPGTRLTVT.